Given below is one T cell receptor (beta chain) in context. Its specificity is not known. The data originate from a study of cytomegalovirus exposure and HLA in healthy donors. About the study: The roughly 120 validation repertoires used the same platform as the roughly 700 first-cohort repertoires (as reported by a later analysis). Findings of the study overall: Among TCR beta chains, those listed as cytomegalovirus-associated numbered around 160. Rare sequences made up most TCRs, while some public TCRs were found in many donors.

CDR3 size: 13 residues. The V gene's germline CDR1 is SGHNT and CDR2 YENEEA. Deletions cut 2 bases from V and 1 base from J, with 5 bases between. The study drew the donors from its approximately 110-subject validation cohort, separate from the approximately 700-subject first cohort. The repertoire was sequenced with immunoSEQ multiplex PCR; TCRdb's copy has only in-frame clones and lacks some. The sample yields approximately 170,000 clones, approximately 81% seen once. V and J are TRBV11-3 and TRBJ1-1; D not certain. Sequencing was performed on PBMCs. This sequence was found in a young man in good health and CMV-seropositive. The CDR3: CASSLYSNTEAFF. CDR3 DNA: TGTGCCAGCAGCTTATATTCGAACACTGAAGCTTTCTTT.